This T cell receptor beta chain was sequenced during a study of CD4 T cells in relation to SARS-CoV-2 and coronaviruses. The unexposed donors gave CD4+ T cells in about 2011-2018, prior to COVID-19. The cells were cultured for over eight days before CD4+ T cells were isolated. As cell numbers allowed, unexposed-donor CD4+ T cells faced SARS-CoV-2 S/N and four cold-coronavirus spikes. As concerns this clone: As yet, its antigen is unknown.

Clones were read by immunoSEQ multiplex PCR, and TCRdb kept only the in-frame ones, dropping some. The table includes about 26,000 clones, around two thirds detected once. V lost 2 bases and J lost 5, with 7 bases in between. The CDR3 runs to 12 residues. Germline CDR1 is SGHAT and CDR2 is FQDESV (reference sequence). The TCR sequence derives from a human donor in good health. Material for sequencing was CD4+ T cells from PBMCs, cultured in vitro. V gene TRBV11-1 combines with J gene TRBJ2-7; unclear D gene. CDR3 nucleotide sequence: TGTGCCAGCAGCTTAAGGGTACACGAGCAGTACTTC. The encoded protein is CASSLRVHEQYF.